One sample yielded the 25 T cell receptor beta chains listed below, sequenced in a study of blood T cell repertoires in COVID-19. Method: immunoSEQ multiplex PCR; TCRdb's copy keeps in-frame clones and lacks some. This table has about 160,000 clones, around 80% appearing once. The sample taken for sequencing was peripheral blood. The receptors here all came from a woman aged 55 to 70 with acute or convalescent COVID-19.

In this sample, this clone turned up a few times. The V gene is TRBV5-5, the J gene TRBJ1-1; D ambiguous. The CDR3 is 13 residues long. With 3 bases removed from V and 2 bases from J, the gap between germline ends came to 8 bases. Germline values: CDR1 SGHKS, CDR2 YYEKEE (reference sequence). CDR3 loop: CASSSQSNTEAFF. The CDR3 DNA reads TGTGCCAGCAGCTCCCAGTCTAACACTGAAGCTTTCTTT. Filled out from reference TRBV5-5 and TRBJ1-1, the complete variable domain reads DAGVTQSPTHLIKTRGQQVTLRCSPISGHKSVSWYQQVLGQGPQFIFQYYEKEERGRGNFPDRFSARQFPNYSSELNVNALLLGDSALYLCASSSQSNTEAFFGQGTRLTVV.

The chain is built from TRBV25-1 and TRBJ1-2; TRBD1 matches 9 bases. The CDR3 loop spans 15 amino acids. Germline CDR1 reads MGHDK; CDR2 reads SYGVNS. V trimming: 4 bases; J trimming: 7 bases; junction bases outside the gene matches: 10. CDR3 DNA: TGTGCCAGCAGTGCCACCGGGACAGGGCCTTTTGGCTACACCTTC. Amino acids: CASSATGTGPFGYTF.

CDR3 DNA: TGTGCCAGCAGCCGGGGGGGGCTGGTCGGGGAGCTGTTTTTT. This gives the protein CASSRGGLVGELFF. The V gene is TRBV3-1 (or the pseudogene TRBV3-2), the J gene TRBJ2-2; D may be TRBD2 (7 bases). The germline V gene encodes CDR1 LGHDT and CDR2 YNNKEL (reference sequence). The CDR3 is 14 residues long. V lost 4 bases, J lost 7 bases, and 13 bases lay in between.

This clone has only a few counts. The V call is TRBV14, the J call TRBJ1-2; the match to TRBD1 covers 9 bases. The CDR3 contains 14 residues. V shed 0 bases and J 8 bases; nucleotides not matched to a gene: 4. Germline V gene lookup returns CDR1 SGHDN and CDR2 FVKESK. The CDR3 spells CASSQDGQGRGYTF. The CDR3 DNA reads TGTGCCAGCAGCCAAGATGGACAGGGGCGCGGCTACACCTTC.

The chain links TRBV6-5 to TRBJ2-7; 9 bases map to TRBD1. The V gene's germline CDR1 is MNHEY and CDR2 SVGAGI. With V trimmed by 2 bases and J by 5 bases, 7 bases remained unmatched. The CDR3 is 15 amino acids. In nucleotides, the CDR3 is TGTGCCAGCAGTTACGTCGGACAGGGGATAGACGAGCAGTACTTC. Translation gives CASSYVGQGIDEQYF.

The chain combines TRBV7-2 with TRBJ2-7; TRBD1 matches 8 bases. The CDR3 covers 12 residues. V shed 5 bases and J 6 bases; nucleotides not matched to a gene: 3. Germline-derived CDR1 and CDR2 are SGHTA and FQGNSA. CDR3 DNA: TGTGCCAGCAGCCAAGACAGGGGCGAGCAGTACTTC. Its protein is CASSQDRGEQYF.

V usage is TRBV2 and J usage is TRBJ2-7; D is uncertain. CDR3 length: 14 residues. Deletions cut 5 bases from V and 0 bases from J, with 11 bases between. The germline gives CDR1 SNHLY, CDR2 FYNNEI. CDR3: CASSSRPSSYEQYF. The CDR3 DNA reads TGTGCCAGCAGTTCTAGACCGAGCTCCTACGAGCAGTACTTC.

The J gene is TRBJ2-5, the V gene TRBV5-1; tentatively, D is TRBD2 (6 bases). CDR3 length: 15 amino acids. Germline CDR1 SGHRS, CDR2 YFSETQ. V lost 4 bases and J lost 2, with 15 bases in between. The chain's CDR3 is CASSPGRGRQETQYF. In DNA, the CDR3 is TGCGCCAGCAGCCCCGGGCGGGGTAGGCAAGAGACCCAGTACTTC. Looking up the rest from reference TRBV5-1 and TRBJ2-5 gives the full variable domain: KAGVTQTPRYLIKTRGQQVTLSCSPISGHRSVSWYQQTPGQGLQFLFEYFSETQRNKGNFPGRFSGRQFSNSRSEMNVSTLELGDSALYLCASSPGRGRQETQYFGPGTRLLVL.

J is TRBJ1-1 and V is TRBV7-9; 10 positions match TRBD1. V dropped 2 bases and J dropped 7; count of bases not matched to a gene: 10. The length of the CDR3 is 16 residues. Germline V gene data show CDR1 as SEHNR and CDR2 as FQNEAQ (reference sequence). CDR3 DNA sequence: TGTGCCAGCAGCTTAAGTCCAGACAGGGGGCAAGGTGAAGCTTTCTTT. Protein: CASSLSPDRGQGEAFF.

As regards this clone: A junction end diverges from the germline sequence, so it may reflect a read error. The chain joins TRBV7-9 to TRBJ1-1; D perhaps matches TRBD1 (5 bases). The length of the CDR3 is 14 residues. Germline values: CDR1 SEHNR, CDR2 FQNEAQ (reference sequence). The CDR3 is CASSFRRMDTEAFF. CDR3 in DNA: TGTGCCAGCAGCTTCAGACGAATGGACACTGAGGCTTTCTTT.

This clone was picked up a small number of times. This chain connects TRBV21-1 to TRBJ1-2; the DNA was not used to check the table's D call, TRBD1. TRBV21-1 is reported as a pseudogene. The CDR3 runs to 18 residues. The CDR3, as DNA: TGTGCCAGCAGCAAAGCGGGGGCAGGGGCGGATGCTAACTATGGCTACACCTTC. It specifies CASSKAGAGADANYGYTF.

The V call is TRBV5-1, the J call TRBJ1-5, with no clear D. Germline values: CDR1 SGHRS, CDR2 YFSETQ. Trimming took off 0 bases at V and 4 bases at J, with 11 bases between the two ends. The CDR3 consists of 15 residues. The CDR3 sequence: CASSLGGLGNQPQHF. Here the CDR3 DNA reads TGCGCCAGCAGCTTGGGAGGGCTCGGAAATCAGCCCCAGCATTTT.

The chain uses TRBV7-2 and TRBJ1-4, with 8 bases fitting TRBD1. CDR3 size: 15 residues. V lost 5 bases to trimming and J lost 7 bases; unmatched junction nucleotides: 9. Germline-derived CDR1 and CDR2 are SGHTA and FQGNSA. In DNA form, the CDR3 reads TGTGCCAGCAGCCCCCGGGACAGGCCCTTTGAAAAACTGTTTTTT. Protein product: CASSPRDRPFEKLFF.

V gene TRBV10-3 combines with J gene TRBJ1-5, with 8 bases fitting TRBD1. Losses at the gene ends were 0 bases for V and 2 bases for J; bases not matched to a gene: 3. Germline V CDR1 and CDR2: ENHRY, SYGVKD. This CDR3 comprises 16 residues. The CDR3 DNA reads TGTGCCATCAGTGAGTCAGGACAGGGCCGCAATCAGCCCCAGCATTTT. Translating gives CAISESGQGRNQPQHF.

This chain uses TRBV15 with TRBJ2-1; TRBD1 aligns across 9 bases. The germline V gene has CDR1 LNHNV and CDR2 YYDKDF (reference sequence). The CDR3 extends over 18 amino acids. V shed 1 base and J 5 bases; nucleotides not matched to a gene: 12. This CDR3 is CATSRAGTGYFGDNEQFF. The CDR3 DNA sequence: TGTGCCACCAGCAGAGCCGGGACAGGGTATTTCGGTGACAATGAGCAGTTCTTC. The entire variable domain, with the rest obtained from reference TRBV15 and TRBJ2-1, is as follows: DAMVIQNPRYQVTQFGKPVTLSCSQTLNHNVMYWYQQKSSQAPKLLFHYYDKDFNNEADTPDNFQSRRPNTSFCFLDIRSPGLGDTAMYLCATSRAGTGYFGDNEQFFGPGTRLTVL.

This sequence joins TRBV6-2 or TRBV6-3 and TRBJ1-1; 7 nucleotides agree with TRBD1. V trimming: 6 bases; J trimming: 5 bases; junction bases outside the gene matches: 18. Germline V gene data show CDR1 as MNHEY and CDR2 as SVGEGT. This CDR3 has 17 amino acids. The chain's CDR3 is CASSIRGQLTRRTEAFF. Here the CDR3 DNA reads TGTGCCAGCAGCATACGGGGACAGCTAACGAGGAGGACTGAAGCTTTCTTT.

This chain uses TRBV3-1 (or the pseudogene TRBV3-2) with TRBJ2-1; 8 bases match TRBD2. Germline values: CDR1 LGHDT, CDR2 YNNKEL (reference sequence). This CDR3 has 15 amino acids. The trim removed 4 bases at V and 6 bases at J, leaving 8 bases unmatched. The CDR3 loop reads CASSRRTSSINEQFF. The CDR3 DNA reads TGTGCCAGCAGCCGCCGGACTAGCTCAATCAATGAGCAGTTCTTC.

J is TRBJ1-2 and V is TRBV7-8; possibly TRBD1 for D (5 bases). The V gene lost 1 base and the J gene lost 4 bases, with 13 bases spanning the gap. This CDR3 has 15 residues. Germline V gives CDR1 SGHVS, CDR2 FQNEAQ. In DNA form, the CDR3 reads TGTGCCAGCAGCTTAGGTGGGAGGGGTCCCTATGGCTACACCTTC. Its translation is CASSLGGRGPYGYTF.

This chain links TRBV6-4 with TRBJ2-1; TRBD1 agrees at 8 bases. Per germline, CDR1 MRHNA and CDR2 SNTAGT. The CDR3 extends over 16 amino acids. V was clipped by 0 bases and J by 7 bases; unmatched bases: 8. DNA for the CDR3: TGTGCCAGCAGTGACTCCCCAGGGACAGGTTCGAATGAGCAGTTCTTC. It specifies CASSDSPGTGSNEQFF.

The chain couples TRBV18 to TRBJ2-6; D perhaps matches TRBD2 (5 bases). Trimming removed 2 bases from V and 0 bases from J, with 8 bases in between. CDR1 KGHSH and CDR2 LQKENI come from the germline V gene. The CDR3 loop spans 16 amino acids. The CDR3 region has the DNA TGTGCCAGCTCACCAGCAGGAGGCTCTGGGGCCAACGTCCTGACTTTC. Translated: CASSPAGGSGANVLTF.

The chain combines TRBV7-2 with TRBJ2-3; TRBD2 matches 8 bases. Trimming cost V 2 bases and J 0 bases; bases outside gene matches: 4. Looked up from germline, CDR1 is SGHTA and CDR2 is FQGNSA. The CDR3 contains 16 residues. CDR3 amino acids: CASSLRERGSTDTQYF. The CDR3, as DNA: TGTGCCAGCAGCTTAAGGGAGCGGGGGAGCACAGATACGCAGTATTTT.

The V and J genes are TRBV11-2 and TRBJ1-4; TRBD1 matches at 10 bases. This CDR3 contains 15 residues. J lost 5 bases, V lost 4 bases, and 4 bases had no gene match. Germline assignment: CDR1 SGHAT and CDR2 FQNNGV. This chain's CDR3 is CASSSLGQGNEKLFF. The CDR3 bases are TGTGCCAGCAGCTCTTTGGGACAGGGGAATGAAAAACTGTTTTTT.

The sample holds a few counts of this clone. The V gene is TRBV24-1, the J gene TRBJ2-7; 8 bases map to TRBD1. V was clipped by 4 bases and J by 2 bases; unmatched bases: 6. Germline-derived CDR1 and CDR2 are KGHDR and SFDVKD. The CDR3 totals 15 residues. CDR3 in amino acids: CATSEGRGPPYEQYF. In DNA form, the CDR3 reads TGTGCCACCAGTGAGGGCAGGGGGCCCCCCTACGAGCAGTACTTC.

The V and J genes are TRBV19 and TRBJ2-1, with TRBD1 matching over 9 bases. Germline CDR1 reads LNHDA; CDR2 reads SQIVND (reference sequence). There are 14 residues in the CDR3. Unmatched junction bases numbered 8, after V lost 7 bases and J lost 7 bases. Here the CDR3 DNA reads TGTGCCAGTACCCACAGGGGGCTAACAAATGAGCAGTTCTTC. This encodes CASTHRGLTNEQFF.

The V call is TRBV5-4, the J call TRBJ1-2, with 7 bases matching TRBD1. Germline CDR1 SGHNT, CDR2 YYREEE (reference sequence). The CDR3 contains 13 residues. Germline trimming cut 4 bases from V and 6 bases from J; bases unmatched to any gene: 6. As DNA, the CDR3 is TGTGCCAGCAGCCCCGACAGGGAGCATGGCTACACCTTC. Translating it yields CASSPDREHGYTF.